This TCR beta chain was recovered during a study of shared clonotypes between healthy human individuals. The donor cohort consisted entirely of Caucasian adults residing in Nashville, Tennessee. The study, taken as a whole, reports: Shared across four donors were about 4.6% of the naive CD4 clonotypes.

Trimming removed 0 bases at V and 9 bases at J, with 18 bases between. CDR1 MGHRA and CDR2 YSYEKL come from the germline V gene. The CDR3 loop spans 15 amino acids. As regards this clone: As yet, its antigen is unknown.

The method was immunoSEQ multiplex PCR; TCRdb's version includes in-frame clones alone and lacks a portion of them. This table holds some 1,100,000 clones, around three quarters found once. Sequencing was done on a sample of memory CD4+ T cells from PBMCs. The subset was: CD45RA-negative fraction. V usage is TRBV4-1 and J usage is TRBJ2-7, with a possible D match to TRBD1 (5 bases). This clonotype was obtained from a man younger than 35 in good health. Some clones in this sample may be carry-over from other donors' samples. The CDR3 reads CASSQDHRQGLRQYF. The CDR3 DNA reads as TGCGCCAGCAGCCAAGACCACCGCCAGGGTTTGCGGCAGTACTTC.